The TCR beta chain under discussion was sequenced for a study of long-term antiretroviral therapy in people with HIV. It was version v3.0 of the immunoSEQ assay that was run at survey level. The assay was immunoSEQ multiplex PCR, and TCRdb's table has in-frame clones only and misses some. The sample comprises roughly 15,000 clones, approximately 89% of which are singletons, and over 10% rests with the top ten. The CDR3 length is 14 residues. Germline CDR1 GTSNPN, CDR2 SVGIG (reference sequence). Trimming cost V 5 bases and J 2 bases; bases outside gene matches: 0. The chain is built from TRBV30 and TRBJ2-7, with 16 nucleotides matching TRBD2. Sequenced material: unsorted PBMCs, taken 0.6 years after starting antiretroviral therapy. The origin of this receptor is a woman in her 40s with HIV. CDR3 amino acids: CAWGTSGGAYEQYF. The CDR3 region has the DNA TGTGCCTGGGGGACTAGCGGGGGGGCCTACGAGCAGTACTTC. The entire variable domain, with the rest obtained from reference TRBV30 and TRBJ2-7, is as follows: SQTIHQWPATLVQPVGSPLSLECTVEGTSNPNLYWYRQAAGRGLQLLFYSVGIGQISSEVPQNLSASRPQDRQFILSSKKLLLSDSGFYLCAWGTSGGAYEQYFGPGTRLTVT.